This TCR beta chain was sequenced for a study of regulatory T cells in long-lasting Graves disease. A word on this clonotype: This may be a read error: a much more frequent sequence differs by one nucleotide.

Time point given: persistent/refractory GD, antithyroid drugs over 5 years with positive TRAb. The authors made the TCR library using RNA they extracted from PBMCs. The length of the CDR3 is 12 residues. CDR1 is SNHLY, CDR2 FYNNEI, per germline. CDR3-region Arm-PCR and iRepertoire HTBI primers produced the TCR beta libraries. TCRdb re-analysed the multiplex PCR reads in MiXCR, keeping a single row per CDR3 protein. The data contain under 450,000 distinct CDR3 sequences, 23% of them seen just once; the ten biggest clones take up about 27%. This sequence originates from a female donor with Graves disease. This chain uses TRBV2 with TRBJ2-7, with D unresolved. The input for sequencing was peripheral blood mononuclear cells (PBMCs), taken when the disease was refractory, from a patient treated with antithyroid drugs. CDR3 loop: CASRPPSYGQYF. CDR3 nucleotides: TGTGCCAGCAGGCCACCATCCTACGGGCAGTACTTC.